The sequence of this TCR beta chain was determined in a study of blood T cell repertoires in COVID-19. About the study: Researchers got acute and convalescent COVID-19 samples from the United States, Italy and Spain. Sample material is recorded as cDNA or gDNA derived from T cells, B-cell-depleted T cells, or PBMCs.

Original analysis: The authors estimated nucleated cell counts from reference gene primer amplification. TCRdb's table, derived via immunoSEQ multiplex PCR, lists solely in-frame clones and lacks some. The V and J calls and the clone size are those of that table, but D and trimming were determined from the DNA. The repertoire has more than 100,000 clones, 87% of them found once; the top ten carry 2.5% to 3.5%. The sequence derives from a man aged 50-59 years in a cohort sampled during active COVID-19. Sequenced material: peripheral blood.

The chain's CDR3 is CASSLSGGKLFF. Here the CDR3 DNA reads TGCGCCAGCAGCTTGTCGGGAGGAAAACTGTTTTTT. The chain couples TRBV5-1 to TRBJ1-4; D is unresolved. The CDR3 is 12 residues long. The V end was cut by 1 base, the J end by 10 bases, with 8 bases between. CDR1 and CDR2 from the germline V gene are SGHRS and YFSETQ.